This T cell receptor beta chain came from a study of control samples from healthy donors and cancer patients (dated by TCRdb to the early 2020s). CDR1 and CDR2 were assigned from the germline V gene as MDHEN and SYDVKM. At the junction V is shortened by 8 bases and J by 1 base, with 11 bases in between. The CDR3, from cysteine to phenylalanine, totals 13 residues. The entry retains the CDR3 DNA only, 39 bases that are in frame from base 1. The library was produced with the immunoSEQ multiplex PCR assay. TCRdb holds this immuneACCESS table with in-frame rearrangements only. Some clones are missing; in checked studies, unresolved V genes explain under half, and the rest has no known cause. The sample table shows 95,000 to 150,000 clones, and 80% to 90% are seen once. Roughly 12% of the sample is taken by the ten largest. For this clone: Which antigen it targets is not known. Per-base quality was not reported, and no clone a single base away is much larger than it.

The sample comprised blood. This chain is built from TRBV28 and TRBJ1-1; a tentative D match to TRBD1 spans 6 bases. This TCR was recovered from a man younger than 45 in good health. At the DNA level, the sequence is TGTGCCAGCTGGGACACACCGAACACTGAAGCTTTCTTT. Translated, it gives CASWDTPNTEAFF.